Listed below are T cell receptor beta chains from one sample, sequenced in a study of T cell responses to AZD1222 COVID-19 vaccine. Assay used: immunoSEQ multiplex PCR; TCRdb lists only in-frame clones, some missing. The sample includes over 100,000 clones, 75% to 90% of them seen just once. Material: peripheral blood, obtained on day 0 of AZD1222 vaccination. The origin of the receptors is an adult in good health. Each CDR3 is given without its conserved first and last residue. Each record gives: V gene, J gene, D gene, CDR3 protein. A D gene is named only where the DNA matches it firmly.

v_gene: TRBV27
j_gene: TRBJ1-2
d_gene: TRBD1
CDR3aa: ASSQLWDSNYGYT

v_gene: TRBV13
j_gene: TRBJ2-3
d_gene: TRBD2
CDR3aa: ASSLRGMIDTQY

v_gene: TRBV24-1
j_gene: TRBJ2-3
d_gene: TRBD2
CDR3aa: ATSDPTSDPDTQY

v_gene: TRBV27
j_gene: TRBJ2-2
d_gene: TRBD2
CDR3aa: ASSLWASGSGELF

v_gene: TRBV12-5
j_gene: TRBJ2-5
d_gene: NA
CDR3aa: ASGFDGVETQY

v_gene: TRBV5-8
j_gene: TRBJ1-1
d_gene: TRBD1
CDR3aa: ASSLRTGAMNGEAF

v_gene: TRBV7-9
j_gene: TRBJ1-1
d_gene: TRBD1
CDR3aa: ASSSTGGGNTEAF

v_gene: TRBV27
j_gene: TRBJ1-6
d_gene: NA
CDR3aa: ASSLGTRGNSPLH

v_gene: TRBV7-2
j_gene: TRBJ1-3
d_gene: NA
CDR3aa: ASSLIVAGNTIY

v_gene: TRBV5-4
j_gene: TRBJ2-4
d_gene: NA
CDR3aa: ASSSGTGEDKNIQY

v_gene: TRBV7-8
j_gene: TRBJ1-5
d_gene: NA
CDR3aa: ASSPLGGAGNQPQH

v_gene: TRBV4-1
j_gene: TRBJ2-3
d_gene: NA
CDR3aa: ASSQSDTQY

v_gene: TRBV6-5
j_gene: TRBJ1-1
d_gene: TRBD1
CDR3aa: ASSPLGQENEAF

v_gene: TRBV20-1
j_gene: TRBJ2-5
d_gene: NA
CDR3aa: SASSFGPLFGETQY

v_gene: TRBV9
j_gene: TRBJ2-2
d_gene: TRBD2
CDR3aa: ASSARTSVGELF

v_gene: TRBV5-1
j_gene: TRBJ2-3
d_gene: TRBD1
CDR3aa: ASSLVTGGDTDTQY

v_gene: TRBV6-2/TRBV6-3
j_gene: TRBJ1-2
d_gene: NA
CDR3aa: ASSTPQGRYGYT

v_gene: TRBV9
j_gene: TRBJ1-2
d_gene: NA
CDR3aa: ASSVAGSGYT

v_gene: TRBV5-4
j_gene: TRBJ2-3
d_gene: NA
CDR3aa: ASSFMGSTTDTQY

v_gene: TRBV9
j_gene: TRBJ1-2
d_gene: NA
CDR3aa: ASSVAAQGGNYGYT

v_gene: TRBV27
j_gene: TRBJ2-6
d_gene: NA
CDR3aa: ASSLSKANVLT

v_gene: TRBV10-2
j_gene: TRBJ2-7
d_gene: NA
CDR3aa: ASSPDGSYEQY

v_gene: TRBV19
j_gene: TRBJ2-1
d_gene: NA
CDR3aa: ASSPPGPRPNEQF

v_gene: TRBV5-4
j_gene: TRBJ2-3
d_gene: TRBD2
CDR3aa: ASSLGLATDTQY

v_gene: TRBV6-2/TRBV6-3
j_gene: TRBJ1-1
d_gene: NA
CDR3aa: ASSYGREGTEAF

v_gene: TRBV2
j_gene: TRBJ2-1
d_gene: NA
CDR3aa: ASSERAIWSEQF